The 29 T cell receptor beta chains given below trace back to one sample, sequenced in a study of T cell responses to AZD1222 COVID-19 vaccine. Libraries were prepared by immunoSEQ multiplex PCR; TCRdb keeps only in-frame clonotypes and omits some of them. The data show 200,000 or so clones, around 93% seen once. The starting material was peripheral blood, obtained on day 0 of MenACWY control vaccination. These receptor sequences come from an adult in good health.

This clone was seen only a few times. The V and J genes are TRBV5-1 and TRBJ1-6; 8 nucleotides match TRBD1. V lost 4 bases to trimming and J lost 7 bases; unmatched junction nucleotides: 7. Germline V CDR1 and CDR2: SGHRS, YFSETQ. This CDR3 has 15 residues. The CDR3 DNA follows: TGCGCCAGCAGCCCAGGAGGACAGGGCAATTCACCCCTCCACTTT. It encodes CASSPGGQGNSPLHF.

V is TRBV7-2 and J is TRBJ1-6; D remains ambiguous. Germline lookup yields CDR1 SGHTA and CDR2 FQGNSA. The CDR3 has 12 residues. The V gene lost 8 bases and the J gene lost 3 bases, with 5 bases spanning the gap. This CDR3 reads CASGSYNSPLHF. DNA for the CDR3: TGTGCCAGCGGCAGCTATAATTCACCCCTCCACTTT.

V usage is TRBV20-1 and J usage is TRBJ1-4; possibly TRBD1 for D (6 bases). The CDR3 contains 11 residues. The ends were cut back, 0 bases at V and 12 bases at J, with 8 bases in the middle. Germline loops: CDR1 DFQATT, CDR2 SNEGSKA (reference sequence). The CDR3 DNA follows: TGCAGTGCTAGAGACAGGGGAGAACTGTTTTTT. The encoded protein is CSARDRGELFF.

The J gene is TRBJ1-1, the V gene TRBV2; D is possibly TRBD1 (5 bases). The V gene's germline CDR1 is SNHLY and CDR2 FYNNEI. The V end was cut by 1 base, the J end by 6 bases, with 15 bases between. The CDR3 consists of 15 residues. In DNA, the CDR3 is TGTGCCAGCAGTGAAGGCCCAGGGAGGCGCGCTGAAGCTTTCTTT. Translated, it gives CASSEGPGRRAEAFF.

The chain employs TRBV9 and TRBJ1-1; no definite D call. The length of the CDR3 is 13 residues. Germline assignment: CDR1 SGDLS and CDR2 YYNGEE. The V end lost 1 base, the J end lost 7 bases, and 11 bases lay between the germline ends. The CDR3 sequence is CASSVRSAGEAFF. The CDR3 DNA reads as TGTGCCAGCAGCGTACGGTCGGCGGGTGAAGCTTTCTTT. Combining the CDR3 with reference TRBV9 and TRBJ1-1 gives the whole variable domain DSGVTQTPKHLITATGQRVTLRCSPRSGDLSVYWYQQSLDQGLQFLIQYYNGEERAKGNILERFSAQQFPDLHSELNLSSLELGDSALYFCASSVRSAGEAFFGQGTRLTVV.

The CDR3 protein is CASSLGYEQYF. In DNA, the CDR3 is TGTGCCAGCAGTTTAGGCTACGAGCAGTACTTC. The V call is TRBV6-6, the J call TRBJ2-7; D unresolved. In germline, CDR1 is MNHNY, CDR2 SVGAGI (reference sequence). The ends were cut back, 4 bases at V and 3 bases at J, with 4 bases in the middle. This CDR3 is built from 11 residues.

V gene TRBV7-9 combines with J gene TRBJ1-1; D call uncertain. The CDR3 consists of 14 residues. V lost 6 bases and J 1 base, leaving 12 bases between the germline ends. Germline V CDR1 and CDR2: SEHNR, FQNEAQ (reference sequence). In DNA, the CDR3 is TGTGCCAGCAGTTGGAGCTGGGGGAACACTGAAGCTTTCTTT. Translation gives CASSWSWGNTEAFF.

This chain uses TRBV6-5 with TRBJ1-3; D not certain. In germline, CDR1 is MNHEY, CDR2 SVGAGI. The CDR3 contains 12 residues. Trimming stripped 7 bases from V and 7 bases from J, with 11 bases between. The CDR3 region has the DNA TGTGCCAGCACCCCGGCCTCTAACACCATATATTTT. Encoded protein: CASTPASNTIYF.

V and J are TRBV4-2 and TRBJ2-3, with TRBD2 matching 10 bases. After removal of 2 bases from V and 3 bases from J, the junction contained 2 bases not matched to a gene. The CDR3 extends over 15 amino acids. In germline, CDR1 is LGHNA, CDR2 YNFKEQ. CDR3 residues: CASSQSGGGTDTQYF. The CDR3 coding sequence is TGTGCCAGCAGCCAAAGCGGGGGGGGGACAGATACGCAGTATTTT.

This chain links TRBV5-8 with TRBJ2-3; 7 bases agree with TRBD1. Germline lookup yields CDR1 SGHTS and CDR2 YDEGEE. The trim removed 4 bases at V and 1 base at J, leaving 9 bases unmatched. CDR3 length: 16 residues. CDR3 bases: TGTGCCAGCAGCAACGAGAGGGACAGTCGCACAGATACGCAGTATTTT. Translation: CASSNERDSRTDTQYF.

The CDR3 bases are TGTGCCAGCAGGCCCTCAGGGGGTTCGGGTGGCTACACCTTC. Amino acids: CASRPSGGSGGYTF. The chain joins TRBV6-5 to TRBJ1-2; 7 nucleotides match TRBD1. CDR1 is MNHEY and CDR2 is SVGAGI in the germline V gene. This CDR3 is built from 14 residues. Trimming removed 6 bases from V and 7 bases from J; junction bases left unmatched: 11.

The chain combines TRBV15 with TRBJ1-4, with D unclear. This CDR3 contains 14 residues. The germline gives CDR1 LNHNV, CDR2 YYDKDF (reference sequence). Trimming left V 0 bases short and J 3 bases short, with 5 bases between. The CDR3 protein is CATSRDPANEKLFF. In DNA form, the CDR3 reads TGTGCCACCAGCAGAGATCCGGCTAATGAAAAACTGTTTTTT.

This chain's CDR3 is CASTAVVGIYGYTF. In nucleotides, the CDR3 is TGTGCCAGTACCGCTGTGGTGGGCATCTATGGCTACACCTTC. The chain has TRBV19 and TRBJ1-2; D is unclear. Germline V CDR1 and CDR2: LNHDA, SQIVND (reference sequence). The V end lost 7 bases, the J end lost 4 bases, and 16 bases lay between the germline ends. The CDR3 totals 14 residues. The complete variable domain, with remaining parts taken from reference TRBV19 and TRBJ1-2, reads DGGITQSPKYLFRKEGQNVTLSCEQNLNHDAMYWYRQDPGQGLRLIYYSQIVNDFQKGDIAEGYSVSREKKESFPLTVTSAQKNPTAFYLCASTAVVGIYGYTFGSGTRLTVV.

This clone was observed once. CDR3 bases: TGTGCCAGCAGCCAAGAAGGGGGGGGAAACACCATATATTTT. Its translation: CASSQEGGGNTIYF. This chain uses TRBV4-2 with TRBJ1-3; TRBD1 is a possible D gene (6 bases). The CDR3 has 14 amino acids. Germline V gene lookup returns CDR1 LGHNA and CDR2 YNFKEQ. The V end was cut by 0 bases, the J end by 4 bases, with 7 bases between.

The CDR3 here is CASSQRIGGTEAFF. DNA for the CDR3: TGTGCCAGCAGCCAGAGAATTGGCGGCACTGAAGCTTTCTTT. The gene calls are TRBV7-2 and TRBJ1-1; D is unclear. Between the trimmed V and J ends, which lost 5 bases and 4 bases, there was a span of 14 bases. In germline, CDR1 is SGHTA, CDR2 FQGNSA. This CDR3 is built from 14 residues.

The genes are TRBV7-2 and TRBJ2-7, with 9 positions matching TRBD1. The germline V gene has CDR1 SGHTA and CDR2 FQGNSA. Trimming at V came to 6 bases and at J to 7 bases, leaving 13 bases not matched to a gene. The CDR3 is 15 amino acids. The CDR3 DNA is TGTGCCAGCAGTTTCCAACAGGGGGCTCGTGGAGAGCAGTACTTC. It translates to CASSFQQGARGEQYF.

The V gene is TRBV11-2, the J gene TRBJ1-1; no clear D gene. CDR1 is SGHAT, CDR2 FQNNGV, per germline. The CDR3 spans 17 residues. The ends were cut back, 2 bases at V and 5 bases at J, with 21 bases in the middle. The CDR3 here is CASSLIKRPGVGTEAFF. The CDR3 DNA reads TGTGCCAGCAGCTTAATTAAGCGGCCGGGAGTGGGAACTGAAGCTTTCTTT.

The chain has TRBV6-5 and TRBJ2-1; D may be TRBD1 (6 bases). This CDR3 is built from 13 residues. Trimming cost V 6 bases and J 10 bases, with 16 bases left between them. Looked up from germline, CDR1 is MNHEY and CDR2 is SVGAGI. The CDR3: CASSYPGVGEQFF. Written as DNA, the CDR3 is TGTGCCAGCAGCTACCCAGGGGTGGGAGAGCAGTTCTTC.

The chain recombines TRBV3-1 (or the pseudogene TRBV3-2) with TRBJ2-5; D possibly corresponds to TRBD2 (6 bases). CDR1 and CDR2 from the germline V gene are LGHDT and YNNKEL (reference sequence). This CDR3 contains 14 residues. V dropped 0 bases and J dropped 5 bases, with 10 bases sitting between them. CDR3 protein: CASSQESRGETQYF. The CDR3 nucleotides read TGTGCCAGCAGCCAAGAGTCCCGGGGGGAGACCCAGTACTTC.

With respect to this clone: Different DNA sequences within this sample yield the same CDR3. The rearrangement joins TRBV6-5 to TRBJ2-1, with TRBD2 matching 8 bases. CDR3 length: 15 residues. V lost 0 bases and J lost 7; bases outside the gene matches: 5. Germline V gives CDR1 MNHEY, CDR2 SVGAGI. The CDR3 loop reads CASSYSRRGGNEQFF. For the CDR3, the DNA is TGTGCCAGCAGTTACTCGAGACGGGGGGGGAATGAGCAGTTCTTC.

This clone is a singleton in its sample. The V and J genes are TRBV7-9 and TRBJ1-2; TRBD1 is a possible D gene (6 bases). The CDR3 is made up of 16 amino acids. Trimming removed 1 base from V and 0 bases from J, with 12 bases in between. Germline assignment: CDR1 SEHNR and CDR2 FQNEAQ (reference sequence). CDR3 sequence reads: CASSLGGGATNYGYTF. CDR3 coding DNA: TGTGCCAGCAGCTTAGGTGGGGGGGCAACTAACTATGGCTACACCTTC. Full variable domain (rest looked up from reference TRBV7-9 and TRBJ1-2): DTGVSQNPRHKITKRGQNVTFRCDPISEHNRLYWYRQTLGQGPEFLTYFQNEAQLEKSRLLSDRFSAERPKGSFSTLEIQRTEQGDSAMYLCASSLGGGATNYGYTFGSGTRLTVV.

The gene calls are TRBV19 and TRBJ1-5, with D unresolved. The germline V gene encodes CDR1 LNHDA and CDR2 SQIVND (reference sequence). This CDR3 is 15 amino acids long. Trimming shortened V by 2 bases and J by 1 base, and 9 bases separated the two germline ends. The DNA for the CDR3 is TGTGCCAGTAGTATAAGTTCTATAAGCAATCAGCCCCAGCATTTT. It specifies CASSISSISNQPQHF. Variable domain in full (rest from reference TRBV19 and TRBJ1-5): DGGITQSPKYLFRKEGQNVTLSCEQNLNHDAMYWYRQDPGQGLRLIYYSQIVNDFQKGDIAEGYSVSREKKESFPLTVTSAQKNPTAFYLCASSISSISNQPQHFGDGTRLSIL.

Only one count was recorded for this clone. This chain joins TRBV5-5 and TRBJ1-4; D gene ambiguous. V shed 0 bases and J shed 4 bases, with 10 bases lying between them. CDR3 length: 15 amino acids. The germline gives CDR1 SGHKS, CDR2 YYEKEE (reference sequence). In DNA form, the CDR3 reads TGTGCCAGCAGCTTGGTGGCCCAGTTTAATGAAAAACTGTTTTTT. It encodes CASSLVAQFNEKLFF.

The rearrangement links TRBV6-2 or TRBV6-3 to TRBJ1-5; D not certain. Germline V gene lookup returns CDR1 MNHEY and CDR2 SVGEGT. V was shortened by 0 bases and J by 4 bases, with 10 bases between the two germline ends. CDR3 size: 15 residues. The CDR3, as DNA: TGTGCCAGCAGTTACTCGACTCAGTATAATCAGCCCCAGCATTTT. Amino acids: CASSYSTQYNQPQHF.

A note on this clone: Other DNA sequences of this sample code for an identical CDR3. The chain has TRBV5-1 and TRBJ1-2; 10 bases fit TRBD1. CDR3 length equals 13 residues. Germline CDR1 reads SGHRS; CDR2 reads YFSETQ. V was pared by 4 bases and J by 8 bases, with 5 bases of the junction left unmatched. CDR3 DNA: TGCGCCAGCAGCCTGGAGGGACAGGGGGGCTACACCTTC. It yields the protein CASSLEGQGGYTF.

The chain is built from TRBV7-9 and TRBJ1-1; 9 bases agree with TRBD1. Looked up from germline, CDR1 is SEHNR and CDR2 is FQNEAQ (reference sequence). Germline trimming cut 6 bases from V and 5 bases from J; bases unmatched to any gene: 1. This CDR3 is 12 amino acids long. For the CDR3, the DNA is TGTGCCAGCAGACAGGGGGCTACTGAAGCTTTCTTT. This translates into CASRQGATEAFF.

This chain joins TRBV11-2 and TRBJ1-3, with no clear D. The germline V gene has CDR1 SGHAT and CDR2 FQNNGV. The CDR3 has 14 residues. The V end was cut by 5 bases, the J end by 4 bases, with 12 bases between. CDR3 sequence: CASSPLLLGNTIYF. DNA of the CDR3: TGTGCCAGCAGCCCCCTCCTCTTAGGAAACACCATATATTTT. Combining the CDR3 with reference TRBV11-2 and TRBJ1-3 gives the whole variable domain EAGVAQSPRYKIIEKRQSVAFWCNPISGHATLYWYQQILGQGPKLLIQFQNNGVVDDSQLPKDRFSAERLKGVDSTLKIQPAKLEDSAVYLCASSPLLLGNTIYFGEGSWLTVV.

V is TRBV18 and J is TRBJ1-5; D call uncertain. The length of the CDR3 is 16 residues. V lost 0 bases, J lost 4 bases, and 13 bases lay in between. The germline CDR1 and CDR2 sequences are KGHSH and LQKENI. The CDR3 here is CASSPPDGVENQPQHF. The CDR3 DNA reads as TGTGCCAGCTCACCACCGGACGGGGTGGAAAATCAGCCCCAGCATTTT. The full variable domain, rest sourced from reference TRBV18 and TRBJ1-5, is NAGVMQNPRHLVRRRGQEARLRCSPMKGHSHVYWYRQLPEEGLKFMVYLQKENIIDESGMPKERFSAEFPKEGPSILRIQQVVRGDSAAYFCASSPPDGVENQPQHFGDGTRLSIL.

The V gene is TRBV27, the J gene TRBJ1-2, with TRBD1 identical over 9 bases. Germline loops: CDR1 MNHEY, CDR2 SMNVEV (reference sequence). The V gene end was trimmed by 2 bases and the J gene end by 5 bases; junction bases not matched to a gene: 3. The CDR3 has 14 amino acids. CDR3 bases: TGTGCCAGCAGTTTAAACAGGGGGCAATATGGCTACACCTTC. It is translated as CASSLNRGQYGYTF.